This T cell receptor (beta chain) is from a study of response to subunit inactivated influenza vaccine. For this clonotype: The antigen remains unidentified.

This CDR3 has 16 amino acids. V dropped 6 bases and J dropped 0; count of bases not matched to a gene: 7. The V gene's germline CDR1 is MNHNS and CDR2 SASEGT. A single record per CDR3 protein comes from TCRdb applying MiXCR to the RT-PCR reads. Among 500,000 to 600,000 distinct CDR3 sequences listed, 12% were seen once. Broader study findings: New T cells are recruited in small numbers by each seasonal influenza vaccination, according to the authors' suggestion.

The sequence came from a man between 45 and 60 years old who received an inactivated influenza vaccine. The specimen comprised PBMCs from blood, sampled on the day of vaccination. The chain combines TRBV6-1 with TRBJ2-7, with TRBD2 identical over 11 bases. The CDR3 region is CASSPGLAAGSYEQYF. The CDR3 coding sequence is TGTGCCAGCAGCCCGGGACTAGCGGCAGGCTCCTACGAGCAGTACTTC.